This T cell receptor (beta chain) is drawn from a study of blood T cells in healthy people across ages. Sample-barcoded 5' priming and a J-beta primer mix drove a second PCR of about 6 to 12 cycles. Each cDNA molecule carried a tag from a template-switch adaptor that contained 12 random nucleotides. Every individual sample yielded 2.5 million or more paired-end reads (each containing CDR3). TCRdb itself ran the 5' RACE reads through MiXCR, one entry per CDR3 protein. The sample shows about 770,000 distinct CDR3 sequences, around two fifths of them seen only once. Each sample yielded at least 6 million isolated PBMCs. This clonotype was seen a few times. Germline lookup yields CDR1 ENHRY and CDR2 SYGVKD. The CDR3 runs 15 residues. The ends lost 1 base at V and 6 bases at J; junction bases unmatched: 4.

The receptor was isolated from a man aged 60 to 69 in good health. Sequences were obtained from blood. This chain links TRBV10-3 with TRBJ2-1, with TRBD2 identical over 9 bases. The CDR3 is CAISEFGGGANEQFF. The CDR3 DNA reads as TGTGCCATCAGTGAGTTTGGCGGGGGGGCCAATGAGCAGTTCTTC.